These T cell receptor beta chains were read from a single sample in a study of PD-1 blockade in classical Hodgkin lymphoma. TCRdb keeps only in-frame clones here, not all; method: immunoSEQ multiplex PCR. The sample yields 20,000 to 25,000 clones, over 60% seen once. This sample comprised peripheral blood mononuclear cells (PBMCs), obtained before the second cycle of nivolumab. The source of these receptors is a human donor with classical Hodgkin lymphoma. CDR3s leave out the opening cysteine and the closing phenylalanine or tryptophan. Where a row states a size, it is once, few, many or the class of an expanded clone; other rows omit it.

clone_size j_call v_call cdr3_aa
- TRBJ2-7 TRBV11-2 ASSLDLMSDRWY
- TRBJ1-5 TRBV6-5 ASSGTPSQPQH
- TRBJ2-3 TRBV12-5 ASALSGSDTQY
- TRBJ1-6 TRBV28 ASSTGPFDNSPLH
- TRBJ2-1 TRBV6-6 ASSYDAPFKTYEQF
- TRBJ2-7 TRBV5-5 ASSWEGWGGEQY
once TRBJ2-7 TRBV7-9 ASSLTTSGPPSYYEQY
- TRBJ2-7 TRBV5-5 ASSLGGAPTEQY
- TRBJ2-1 TRBV27 ASSLAGANNEQF
- TRBJ2-6 TRBV7-9 ASSPNRGVGANVLT
- TRBJ2-7 TRBV10-3 ATSGSSYEQY
- TRBJ1-4 TRBV5-8 ASSLLGQGEKLF
- TRBJ1-1 TRBV15 ATSKHPGTMNTEAF
- TRBJ2-1 TRBV18 ASSLGTGAYNEQF
once TRBJ2-7 TRBV5-1 ASSLVSGHFPTYEQY
- TRBJ2-7 TRBV28 ASSTYRGYEQY
- TRBJ1-1 TRBV28 ASSFSRGMNTEAF
- TRBJ2-6 TRBV6-1 ASSESSAGANVLT
- TRBJ2-5 TRBV4-1 ASSQGDRGLAGTGETQY
- TRBJ1-2 TRBV9 ASSVKAMEVGYT
- TRBJ2-7 TRBV2 ASRTGTSGRAGSYEQY
- TRBJ2-7 TRBV6-6 ASSYSRLLSSYEQY
- TRBJ1-2 TRBV28 ASSLTGAHYGYT
- TRBJ2-3 TRBV7-9 ASSLVAGHTQY
- TRBJ2-4 TRBV5-1 ASSLGEGQKNIQY
few TRBJ1-5 TRBV19 ASSPGTGGNQPQH
- TRBJ1-1 TRBV18 ASSPQGQGGLNTEAF
few TRBJ2-3 TRBV19 ASTLRAGGLDTQY
- TRBJ2-2 TRBV7-2 ASSLKGSAGELF
- - TRBV9 ASSARTGTEQY
- TRBJ2-5 TRBV28 ASSFPRGGEQETQY
medium-sized TRBJ2-3 TRBV30 AWSVQWRDTQY
- TRBJ2-2 TRBV7-2 ATQTGLGSGELF
- TRBJ2-7 TRBV18 ASSPGTQDHEQY
- TRBJ2-1 TRBV19 ASRIDRAPYNEQF
- TRBJ2-1 TRBV10-2 ASSESGGRGTSEQF
- TRBJ2-2 TRBV6-5 ASKTGQGHGELF
- TRBJ2-4 TRBV7-9 ASSLAVSSEGVHIQY
once TRBJ1-2 TRBV6-1 ASSLTDYGYT
few TRBJ2-5 TRBV6-5 ASRRLAQETQY
- TRBJ2-3 TRBV5-1 ASSLVPGQGNTQY
once TRBJ2-3 TRBV4-1 ASSLDRGLDTQY
- TRBJ1-1 TRBV27 ASSRDRGQTEAF
- TRBJ1-4 TRBV20-1 SARWAGRVF
- TRBJ2-1 TRBV14 ASSISSGLAGVGEQF
- TRBJ1-1 TRBV5-1 ASSLETGEGKAF
- TRBJ2-1 TRBV7-8 ASSLSLAQYNEQF
- TRBJ1-2 TRBV6-5 ASSYYRGRGYT
once TRBJ2-1 TRBV18 ASSPSTSGGSYNEQF
- TRBJ1-5 TRBV6-1 ASSVLPQGASQPQH
- TRBJ1-1 TRBV5-4 ASSHSIGMNTEAF
- TRBJ2-4 TRBV11-2 ASSPIRTLGGAKNIQY
- TRBJ1-2 TRBV2 ASSDVGTSNYGYT
- TRBJ2-3 TRBV9 ASSADIRDTQY
- TRBJ2-1 TRBV5-6 ASSLKASGRYYSYNEQF
- TRBJ2-2 TRBV5-4 ASSSKDRANTGELF
- TRBJ1-4 TRBV5-1 ASSPDGTNEKLF
few TRBJ1-5 TRBV6-1 ASSEAFRNQPQH
- TRBJ1-5 TRBV6-5 ASSLSSGSNQPQH
- TRBJ1-5 TRBV27 ASSLRESQPQH